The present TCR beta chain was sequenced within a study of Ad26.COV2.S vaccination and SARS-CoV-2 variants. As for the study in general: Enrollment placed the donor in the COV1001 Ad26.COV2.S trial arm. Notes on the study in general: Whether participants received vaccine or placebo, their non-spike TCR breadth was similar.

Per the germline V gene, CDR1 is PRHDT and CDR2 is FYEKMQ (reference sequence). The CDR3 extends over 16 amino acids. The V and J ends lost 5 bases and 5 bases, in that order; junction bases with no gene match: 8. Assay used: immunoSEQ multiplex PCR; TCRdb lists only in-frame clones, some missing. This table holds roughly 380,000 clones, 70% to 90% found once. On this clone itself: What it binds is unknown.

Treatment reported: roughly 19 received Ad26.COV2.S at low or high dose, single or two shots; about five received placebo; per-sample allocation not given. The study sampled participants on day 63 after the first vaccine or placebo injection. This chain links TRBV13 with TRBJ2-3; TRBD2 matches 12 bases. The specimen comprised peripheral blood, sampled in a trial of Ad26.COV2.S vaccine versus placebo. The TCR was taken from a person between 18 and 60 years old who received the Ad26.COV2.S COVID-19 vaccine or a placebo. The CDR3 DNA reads TGTGCCAGCAGCGGAAGACTAGCGGGAGTACGAGATACGCAGTATTTT. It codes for CASSGRLAGVRDTQYF.